This T cell receptor (beta chain) came from a study of T-cell memory formation after mild COVID-19. As for this clonotype: Its antigen is currently unknown.

TCRdb reanalysed the 5' RACE reads using MiXCR and keeps one entry per CDR3 protein. The data show 350,000 to 500,000 distinct CDR3 sequences, 23% seen once. Study-wide results and limits: Clones contracting across day 15 to 85 had a balanced CD4/CD8 profile; later expanding clones leaned CD4+.

The V end was cut by 4 bases, the J end by 3 bases, with 16 bases between. CDR1 and CDR2 (germline): SQVTM, ANQGSEA. CDR3 length: 14 amino acids. Specimen: PBMCs or a T cell subset sorted from them (not recorded which). This sequence originates from an adult woman who had mild COVID-19 (a few samples of this study predate the infection). Cell type and time point are not known. V gene TRBV29-1 combines with J gene TRBJ2-7; the D gene could be TRBD1 or TRBD2 (5 bases each). In DNA, the CDR3 is TGCAGCGTTGCCCGAGGGACGGGGAACTACGAGCAGTACTTC. Its protein is CSVARGTGNYEQYF.